This TCR beta chain was retrieved from a study of beta chain features in type 1 diabetes. The junction had 7 bases not matched to a gene; V was cut back by 2 bases and J by 4 bases. The CDR3 loop spans 16 amino acids. Germline CDR1 is LNHNV and CDR2 is YYDKDF (reference sequence). Expressed TCRB transcripts were sequenced after all isolated RNA was converted to cDNA. The repertoire was sequenced with immunoSEQ multiplex PCR; TCRdb's copy has only in-frame clones and lacks some. The repertoire consists of a few hundred thousand clones, with about 30% occurring once and the leading ten covering around 0.065%.

This clonotype was obtained from a man aged 18 to 29 in good health. This chain uses TRBV15 with TRBJ2-3; TRBD2 matches at 9 bases. The specimen was naive CD4+ T cells from blood. In DNA form, the CDR3 reads TGTGCCACCAGCAGATCCCAAGCGGGAGGTGCAGATACGCAGTATTTT. It specifies CATSRSQAGGADTQYF. The entire variable domain, with the rest obtained from reference TRBV15 and TRBJ2-3, is as follows: DAMVIQNPRYQVTQFGKPVTLSCSQTLNHNVMYWYQQKSSQAPKLLFHYYDKDFNNEADTPDNFQSRRPNTSFCFLDIRSPGLGDTAMYLCATSRSQAGGADTQYFGPGTRLTVL.